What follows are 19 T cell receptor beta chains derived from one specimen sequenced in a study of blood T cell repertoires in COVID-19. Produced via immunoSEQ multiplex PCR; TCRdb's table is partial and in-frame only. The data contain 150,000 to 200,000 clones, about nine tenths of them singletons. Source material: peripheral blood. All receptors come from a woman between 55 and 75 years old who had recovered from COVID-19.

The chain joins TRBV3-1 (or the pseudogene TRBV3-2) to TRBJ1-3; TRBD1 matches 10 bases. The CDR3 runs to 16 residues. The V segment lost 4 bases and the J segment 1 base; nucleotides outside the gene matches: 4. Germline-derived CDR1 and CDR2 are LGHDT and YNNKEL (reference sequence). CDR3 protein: CASSLRQGASGNTIYF. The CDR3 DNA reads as TGTGCCAGCAGCCTCCGACAGGGGGCGTCTGGAAACACCATATATTTT.

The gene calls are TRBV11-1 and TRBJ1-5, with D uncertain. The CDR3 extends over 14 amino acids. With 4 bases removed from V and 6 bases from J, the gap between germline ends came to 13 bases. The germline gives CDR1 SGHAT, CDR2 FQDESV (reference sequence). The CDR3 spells CASSSRGGSQPQHF. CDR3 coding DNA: TGTGCCAGCAGCTCCCGAGGAGGATCTCAGCCCCAGCATTTT.

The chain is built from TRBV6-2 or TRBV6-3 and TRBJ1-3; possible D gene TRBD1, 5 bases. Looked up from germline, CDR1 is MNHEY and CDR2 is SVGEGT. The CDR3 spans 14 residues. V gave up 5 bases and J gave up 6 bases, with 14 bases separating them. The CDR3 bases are TGTGCCAGCAGTCAACAGGTCGGAATAAACACCATATATTTT. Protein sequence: CASSQQVGINTIYF.

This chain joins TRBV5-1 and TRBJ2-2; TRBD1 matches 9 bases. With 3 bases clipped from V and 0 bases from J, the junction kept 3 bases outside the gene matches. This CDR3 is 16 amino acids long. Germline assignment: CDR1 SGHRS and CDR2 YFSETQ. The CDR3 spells CASSWGDRANTGELFF. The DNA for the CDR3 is TGCGCCAGCAGCTGGGGGGACAGGGCGAACACCGGGGAGCTGTTTTTT.

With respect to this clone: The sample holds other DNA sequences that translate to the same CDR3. CDR3 loop: CASSLGGGPGTDTQYF. CDR3 coding DNA: TGCGCCAGCAGCTTGGGCGGGGGGCCTGGAACAGATACGCAGTATTTT. The rearrangement links TRBV5-1 to TRBJ2-3; 8 positions match TRBD2. The CDR3 is 16 amino acids. Germline V gives CDR1 SGHRS, CDR2 YFSETQ. V dropped 0 bases and J dropped 3; count of bases not matched to a gene: 6.

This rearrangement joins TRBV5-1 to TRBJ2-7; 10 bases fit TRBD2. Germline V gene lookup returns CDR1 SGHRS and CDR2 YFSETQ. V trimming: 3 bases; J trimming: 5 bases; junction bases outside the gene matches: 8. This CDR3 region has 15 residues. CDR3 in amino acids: CASSYLWTSGNEQYF. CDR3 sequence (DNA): TGCGCCAGCAGCTACCTATGGACTAGCGGCAACGAGCAGTACTTC.

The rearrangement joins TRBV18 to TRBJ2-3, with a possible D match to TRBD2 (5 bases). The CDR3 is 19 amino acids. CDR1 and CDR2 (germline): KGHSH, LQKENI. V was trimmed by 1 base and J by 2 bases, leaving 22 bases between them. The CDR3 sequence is CASSPQNELEWGVTDTQYF. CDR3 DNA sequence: TGTGCCAGCTCACCACAGAACGAGCTAGAGTGGGGAGTCACAGATACGCAGTATTTT.

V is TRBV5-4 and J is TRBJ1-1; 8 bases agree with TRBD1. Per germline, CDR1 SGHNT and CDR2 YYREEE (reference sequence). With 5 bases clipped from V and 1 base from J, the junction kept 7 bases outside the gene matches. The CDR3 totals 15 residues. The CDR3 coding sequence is TGTGCCAGCAGGGTGCAGGGGGCTGGGAACACTGAAGCTTTCTTT. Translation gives CASRVQGAGNTEAFF.

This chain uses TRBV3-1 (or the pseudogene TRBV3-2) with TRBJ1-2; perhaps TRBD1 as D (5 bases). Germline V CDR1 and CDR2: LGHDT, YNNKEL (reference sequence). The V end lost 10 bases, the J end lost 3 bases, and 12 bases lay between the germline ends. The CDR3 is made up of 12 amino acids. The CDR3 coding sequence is TGTGCCACCTCATGGGGGGACTATGGCTACACCTTC. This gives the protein CATSWGDYGYTF.

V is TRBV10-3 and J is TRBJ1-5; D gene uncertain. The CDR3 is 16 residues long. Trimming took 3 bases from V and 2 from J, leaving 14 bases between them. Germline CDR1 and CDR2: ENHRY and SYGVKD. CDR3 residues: CAISDRNGVGNQPQHF. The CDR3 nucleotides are TGTGCCATCAGTGATCGGAACGGGGTGGGCAATCAGCCCCAGCATTTT.

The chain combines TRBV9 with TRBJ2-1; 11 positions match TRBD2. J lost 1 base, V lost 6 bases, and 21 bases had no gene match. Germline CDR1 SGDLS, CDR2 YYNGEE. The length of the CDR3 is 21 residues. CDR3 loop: CASNRSPGGSGGAWSYNEQFF. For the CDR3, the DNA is TGTGCCAGCAACCGTAGCCCCGGTGGTAGCGGGGGGGCGTGGTCCTACAATGAGCAGTTCTTC.

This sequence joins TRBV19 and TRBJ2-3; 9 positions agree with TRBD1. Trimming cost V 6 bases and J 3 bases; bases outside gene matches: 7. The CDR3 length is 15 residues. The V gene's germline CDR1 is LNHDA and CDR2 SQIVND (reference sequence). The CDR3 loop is CASRPGQGTTDTQYF. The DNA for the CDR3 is TGTGCCAGTAGACCGGGACAGGGAACGACAGATACGCAGTATTTT.

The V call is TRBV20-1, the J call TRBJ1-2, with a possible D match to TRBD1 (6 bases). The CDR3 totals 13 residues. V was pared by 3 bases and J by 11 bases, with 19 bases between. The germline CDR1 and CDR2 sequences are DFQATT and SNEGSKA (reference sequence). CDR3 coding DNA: TGCAGTGCTAGTCAGGGAAGGGGGTCTGGGTACACCTTC. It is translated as CSASQGRGSGYTF.

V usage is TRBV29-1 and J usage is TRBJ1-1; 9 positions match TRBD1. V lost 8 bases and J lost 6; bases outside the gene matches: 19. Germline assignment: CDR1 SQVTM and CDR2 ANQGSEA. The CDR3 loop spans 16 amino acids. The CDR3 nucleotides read TGCAGCATCAGGCGGGACAGGGTAGGGAGTCGGGCTGAAGCTTTCTTT. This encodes CSIRRDRVGSRAEAFF. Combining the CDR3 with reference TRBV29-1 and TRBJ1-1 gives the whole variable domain SAVISQKPSRDICQRGTSLTIQCQVDSQVTMMFWYRQQPGQSLTLIATANQGSEATYESGFVIDKFPISRPNLTFSTLTVSNMSPEDSSIYLCSIRRDRVGSRAEAFFGQGTRLTVV.

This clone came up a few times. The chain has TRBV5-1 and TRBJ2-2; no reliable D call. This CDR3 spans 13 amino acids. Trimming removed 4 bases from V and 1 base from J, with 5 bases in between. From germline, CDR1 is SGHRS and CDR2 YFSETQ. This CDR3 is CASSEQNTGELFF. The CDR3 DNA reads TGCGCCAGCAGCGAACAGAACACCGGGGAGCTGTTTTTT.

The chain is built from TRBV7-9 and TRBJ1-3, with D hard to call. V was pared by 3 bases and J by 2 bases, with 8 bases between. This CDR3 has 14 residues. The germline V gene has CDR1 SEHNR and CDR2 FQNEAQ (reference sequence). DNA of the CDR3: TGTGCCAGCAGCTTCTGGGCAACTGGAAACACCATATATTTT. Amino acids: CASSFWATGNTIYF.

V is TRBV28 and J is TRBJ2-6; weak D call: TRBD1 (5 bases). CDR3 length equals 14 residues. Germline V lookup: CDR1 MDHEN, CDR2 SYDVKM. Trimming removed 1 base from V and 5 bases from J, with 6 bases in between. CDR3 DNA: TGTGCCAGCAGTTTATCGGACAGGGCCAACGTCCTGACTTTC. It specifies CASSLSDRANVLTF.

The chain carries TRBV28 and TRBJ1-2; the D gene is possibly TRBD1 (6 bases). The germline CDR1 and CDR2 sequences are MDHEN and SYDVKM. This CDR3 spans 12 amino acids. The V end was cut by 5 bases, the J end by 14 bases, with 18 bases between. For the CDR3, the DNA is TGTGCCAGCAGTCCCTCGGGGGGCCGCGGGACCTTC. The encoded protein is CASSPSGGRGTF.

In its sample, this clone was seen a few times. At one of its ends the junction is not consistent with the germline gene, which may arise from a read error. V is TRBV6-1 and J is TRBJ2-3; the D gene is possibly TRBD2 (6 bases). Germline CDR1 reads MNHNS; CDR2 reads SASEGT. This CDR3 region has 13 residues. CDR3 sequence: CASSELMGTQGLF. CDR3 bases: TGTGCCAGCAGTGAATTAATGGGGACTCAAGGTTTGTTT.